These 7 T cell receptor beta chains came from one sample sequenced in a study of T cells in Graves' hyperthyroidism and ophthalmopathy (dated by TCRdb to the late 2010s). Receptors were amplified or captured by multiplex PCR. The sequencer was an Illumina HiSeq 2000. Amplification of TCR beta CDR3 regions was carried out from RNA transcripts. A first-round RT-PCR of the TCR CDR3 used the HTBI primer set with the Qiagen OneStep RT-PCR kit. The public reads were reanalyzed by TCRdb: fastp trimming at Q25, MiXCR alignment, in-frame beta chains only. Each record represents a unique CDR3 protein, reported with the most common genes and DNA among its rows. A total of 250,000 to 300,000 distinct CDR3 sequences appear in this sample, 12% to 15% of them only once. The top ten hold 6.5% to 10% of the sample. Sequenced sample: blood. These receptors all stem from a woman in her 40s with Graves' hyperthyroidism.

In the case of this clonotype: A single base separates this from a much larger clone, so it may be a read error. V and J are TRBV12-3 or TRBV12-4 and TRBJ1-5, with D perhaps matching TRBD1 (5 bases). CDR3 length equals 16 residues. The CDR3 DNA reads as TGTGCCAGCAGTTTAGAGTGGGGGTTTAGCAGTCAGCCCCAGCATTTT. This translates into CASSLEWGFSSQPQHF.

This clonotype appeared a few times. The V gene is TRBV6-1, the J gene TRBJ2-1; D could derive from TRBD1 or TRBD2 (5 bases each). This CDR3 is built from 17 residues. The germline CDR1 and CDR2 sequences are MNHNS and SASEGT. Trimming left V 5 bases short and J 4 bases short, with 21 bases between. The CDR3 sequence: CASSTQRGVTVYNEQFF. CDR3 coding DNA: TGTGCCAGCAGTACCCAACGAGGGGTGACAGTATACAATGAGCAGTTCTTC.

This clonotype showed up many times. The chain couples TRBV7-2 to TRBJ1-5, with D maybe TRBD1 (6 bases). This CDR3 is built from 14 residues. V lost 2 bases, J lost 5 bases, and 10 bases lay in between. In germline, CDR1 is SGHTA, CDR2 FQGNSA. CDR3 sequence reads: CASSLLQGHQPQHF. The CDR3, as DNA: TGTGCCAGCAGCTTATTACAGGGCCATCAGCCCCAGCATTTT.

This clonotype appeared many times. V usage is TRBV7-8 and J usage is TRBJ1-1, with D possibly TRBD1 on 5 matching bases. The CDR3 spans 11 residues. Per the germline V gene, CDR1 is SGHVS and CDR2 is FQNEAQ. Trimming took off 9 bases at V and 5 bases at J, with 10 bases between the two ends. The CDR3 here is CASRGDTEAFF. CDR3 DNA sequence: TGTGCCAGTAGGGGTGATACTGAAGCTTTCTTT.

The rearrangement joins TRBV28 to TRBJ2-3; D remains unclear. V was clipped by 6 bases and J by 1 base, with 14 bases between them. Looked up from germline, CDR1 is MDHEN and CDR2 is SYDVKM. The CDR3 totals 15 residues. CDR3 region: CASRPVGARTDTQYF. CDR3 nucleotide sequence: TGTGCCAGCAGGCCAGTAGGAGCTCGCACAGATACGCAGTATTTT.

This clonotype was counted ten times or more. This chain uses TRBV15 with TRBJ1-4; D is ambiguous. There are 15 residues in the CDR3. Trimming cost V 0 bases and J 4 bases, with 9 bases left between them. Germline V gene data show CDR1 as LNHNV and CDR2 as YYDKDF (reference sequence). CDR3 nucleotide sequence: TGTGCCACCAGCAGAGATCAGCGCCTTAATGAAAAACTGTTTTTT. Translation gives CATSRDQRLNEKLFF.

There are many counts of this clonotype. In DNA, the CDR3 is TGCAGTGCTAGGGGTGGGAGCACTGAAGCTTTCTTT. This codes for CSARGGSTEAFF. The chain has TRBV20-1 and TRBJ1-1; D call uncertain. The CDR3 is 12 amino acids. Germline V gives CDR1 DFQATT, CDR2 SNEGSKA (reference sequence). V was cut by 3 bases and J by 4 bases, with 9 bases left in between.